This is a list of T cell receptor beta chains from one sample in a study of early T cells in non-severe SARS-CoV-2 infection. One entry per CDR3 protein, called by TCRdb with MiXCR from the 5' RACE reads. Of roughly 120,000 distinct CDR3 sequences listed, approximately 12% were seen once; the top ten hold less than 4.5%. Material: whole blood, obtained at baseline. These receptor sequences come from an adult who was a healthcare worker with PCR-confirmed SARS-CoV-2 infection or an uninfected control (not recorded which). The CDR3 runs from the conserved cysteine through the conserved F or W. D genes are given only for firm matches. Expanded clones are given a class, and other clones once, few, many or no size at all.

abundance	v_gene	d_gene	j_gene	CDR3aa	CDR3nt
few	TRBV11-2	.	TRBJ2-7	CASSLNGPEQYF	TGTGCCAGCAGCTTAAATGGGCCCGAGCAGTACTTC
few	TRBV19	TRBD1	TRBJ1-5	CASSTDRGANQPQHF	TGTGCCAGTAGTACCGACAGGGGCGCCAATCAGCCCCAGCATTTT
few	TRBV20-1	.	TRBJ1-1	CSALRRDKNTEAFF	TGCAGTGCTCTTCGTCGGGACAAGAACACTGAAGCTTTCTTT
.	TRBV5-1	TRBD1	TRBJ2-7	CASSRDSFYEQYF	TGCGCCAGCAGCCGGGACAGCTTCTACGAGCAGTACTTC
few	TRBV7-6	.	TRBJ1-6	CASSLDAGPDSPLHF	TGTGCCAGCAGCTTAGACGCTGGCCCCGATTCACCCCTCCACTTT
few	TRBV6-6	TRBD2	TRBJ2-1	CASSFPSSLLSGGPGEQFF	TGTGCCAGCAGTTTCCCATCGTCCCTCCTTAGCGGGGGGCCCGGTGAGCAGTTCTTC
.	TRBV3-1	TRBD1	TRBJ2-7	CASSQGGTGGEQYF	TGTGCCAGCAGCCAAGGGGGGACAGGGGGCGAGCAGTACTTC
many	TRBV29-1	.	TRBJ1-5	CSVGGSNQPQHF	TGCAGCGTCGGGGGTAGCAATCAGCCCCAGCATTTT
few	TRBV9	.	TRBJ2-3	CASSVDPAAGATDTQYF	TGTGCCAGCAGCGTAGACCCGGCGGCAGGGGCCACAGATACGCAGTATTTT
.	TRBV10-3	.	TRBJ2-7	CAISEPGTASSYEQYF	TGTGCCATCAGTGAACCCGGGACGGCGAGCTCCTACGAGCAGTACTTC
many	TRBV6-5	.	TRBJ1-2	CASSFLGREEGYTF	TGTGCCAGCAGTTTCCTCGGCAGGGAAGAGGGCTACACCTTC
few	TRBV28	.	TRBJ1-1	CASSFVQRGEAFF	TGTGCCAGCAGTTTCGTACAGCGGGGTGAAGCTTTCTTT
.	TRBV24-1	.	TRBJ2-3	CATSTSVGDTQYF	TGTGCCACCAGTACCTCAGTCGGGGATACGCAGTATTTT
many	TRBV30	.	TRBJ1-5	CAWSAGTLNQPQHF	TGTGCCTGGAGTGCCGGGACACTCAATCAGCCCCAGCATTTT
.	TRBV6-6	.	TRBJ1-1	CASAQSGDKNTEAFF	TGTGCCAGCGCCCAGAGTGGGGATAAAAACACTGAAGCTTTCTTT
.	TRBV6-5	.	TRBJ1-2	CASSYSIAYNYGYTF	TGTGCCAGCAGTTACTCGATAGCGTATAACTATGGCTACACCTTC
.	TRBV5-4	TRBD1	TRBJ2-5	CASSLTGTGGETQYF	TGTGCCAGCAGCTTGACGGGGACAGGGGGAGAGACCCAGTACTTC
few	TRBV3-1	TRBD1	TRBJ2-5	CASSQGQEKETQYF	TGTGCCAGCAGCCAGGGACAGGAAAAAGAGACCCAGTACTTC
many	TRBV7-6	.	TRBJ1-3	CASSLAGRVGKSTGNTIYF	TGTGCCAGCAGCTTAGCGGGCAGGGTTGGAAAATCGACTGGAAACACCATATATTTT
.	TRBV3-1	.	TRBJ1-4	CASSRFAKRDEKLFF	TGTGCCAGCAGCCGTTTCGCGAAGAGGGATGAAAAACTGTTTTTT
few	TRBV9	.	TRBJ2-1	CASSGVGRGADEQFF	TGTGCCAGCAGCGGAGTGGGAAGGGGAGCCGATGAGCAGTTCTTC
few	TRBV2	.	TRBJ2-1	CASLSPGSSYNEQFF	TGTGCCAGCTTGAGTCCGGGGAGCTCCTACAATGAGCAGTTCTTC
many	TRBV18	.	TRBJ1-2	CASSVQIGDLATPSGFGYTF	.
.	TRBV7-9	.	TRBJ1-1	CASVEINTEAFF	TGTGCCAGCGTCGAGATAAACACTGAAGCTTTCTTT
.	TRBV29-1	.	TRBJ1-2	CSAGKPGRGTNYGYTF	TGCAGCGCGGGAAAGCCAGGCAGAGGAACCAACTATGGCTACACCTTC
few	TRBV11-2	TRBD2	TRBJ2-7	CASSQGLDPYEQYF	TGTGCCAGCAGCCAGGGACTAGACCCCTACGAGCAGTACTTC
.	TRBV12-3/TRBV12-4	.	TRBJ1-3	CASSPNPRPGNTIYF	TGTGCCAGCAGTCCCAACCCGAGGCCTGGAAACACCATATATTTT
.	TRBV20-1	.	TRBJ1-1	CSAREKGRDTEAFF	TGCAGTGCTAGAGAGAAGGGTAGGGACACTGAAGCTTTCTTT
many	TRBV2	.	TRBJ1-1	CASIRAGWSEAFF	TGTGCCAGCATCCGGGCAGGGTGGAGTGAAGCTTTCTTT
few	TRBV20-1	.	TRBJ2-2	CSARDSGAGKVTGELFF	TGCAGTGCTAGAGATTCAGGAGCTGGGAAGGTCACCGGGGAGCTGTTTTTT
.	TRBV14	.	TRBJ1-1	CASSRSGGNTNTEAFF	TGTGCCAGCAGCCGCTCCGGAGGGAATACGAACACTGAAGCTTTCTTT
many	TRBV24-1	.	TRBJ2-1	CATSGERSYNEQFF	TGTGCCACCAGTGGGGAGAGATCCTACAATGAGCAGTTCTTC
few	TRBV12-3/TRBV12-4	TRBD2	TRBJ2-5	CASSPRGGGQETQYF	TGTGCCAGCAGTCCTCGGGGGGGTGGACAAGAGACCCAGTACTTC
few	TRBV7-3	.	TRBJ1-1	CASSSTPLPGTEAFF	TGTGCCAGCAGCTCGACACCCTTGCCGGGCACTGAAGCTTTCTTT
.	TRBV15	TRBD2	TRBJ2-7	CATSSRLAGVYYEQYF	TGTGCCACCAGTTCTAGACTAGCGGGGGTCTACTACGAGCAGTACTTC
.	TRBV3-1	TRBD2	TRBJ2-1	CASERREAHNEQFF	TGTGCCAGCGAAAGGCGGGAGGCCCACAATGAGCAGTTCTTC
.	TRBV11-2	.	TRBJ1-1	CASSLDLGGEAFF	TGTGCCAGCAGCTTAGATCTTGGGGGTGAAGCTTTCTTT
.	TRBV2	.	TRBJ2-5	CASRDQETQYF	TGTGCCAGCAGGGACCAAGAGACCCAGTACTTC
many	TRBV3-1	.	TRBJ1-3	CASSRGLSAGNTIYF	TGTGCCAGCAGCCGGGGACTTTCCGCTGGAAACACCATATATTTT
few	TRBV29-1	.	TRBJ2-3	CSVENRGTDTQYF	TGCAGCGTTGAAAACAGAGGCACAGATACGCAGTATTTT
many	TRBV27	TRBD2	TRBJ2-1	CASSFRLAGGYNEQFF	TGTGCCAGCAGTTTTCGGCTAGCGGGAGGGTACAATGAGCAGTTCTTC
many	TRBV24-1	TRBD1	TRBJ2-5	CATSEGTGKTQYF	TGTGCCACCAGTGAAGGGACAGGGAAGACCCAGTACTTC
.	TRBV6-6	TRBD1	TRBJ2-7	CASSLAGQGIHEQYF	TGTGCCAGCAGTTTGGCGGGACAGGGAATCCACGAGCAGTACTTC
.	TRBV20-1	.	TRBJ1-1	CSAREYGVTAFF	TGCAGTGCTAGAGAATATGGGGTGACAGCTTTCTTT
few	TRBV28	.	TRBJ1-2	CASLGPYGYTF	TGTGCCAGCCTGGGACCATATGGCTACACCTTC
many	TRBV24-1	.	TRBJ2-5	CATSVGTADSQETQYF	TGTGCCACCAGTGTAGGAACAGCCGATTCTCAAGAGACCCAGTACTTC
few	TRBV6-6	TRBD1	TRBJ1-1	CASSPKQGINTEAFF	TGTGCCAGCAGTCCGAAACAGGGGATTAACACTGAAGCTTTCTTT
.	TRBV5-1	.	TRBJ2-7	CASSSGDYEQYF	TGCGCCAGCAGCTCGGGGGATTACGAGCAGTACTTC
few	TRBV10-1	.	TRBJ1-1	CASSENQGTDTEAFF	TGCGCCAGCAGTGAAAATCAGGGTACGGACACTGAAGCTTTCTTT
.	TRBV29-1	TRBD2	TRBJ2-1	CSVEVRTSGGYEQFF	TGCAGCGTTGAAGTTCGGACTAGCGGGGGTTATGAGCAGTTCTTC
few	TRBV18	.	TRBJ2-3	CASSESTDTQYF	TGTGCCAGCTCAGAGAGCACAGATACGCAGTATTTT
once	TRBV21-1	.	TRBJ2-2	CASTRETGELFF	TGTGCCAGCACCCGGGAGACCGGGGAGCTGTTTTTT
many	TRBV5-6	TRBD2	TRBJ2-5	CASSLRRAGDETQYF	TGTGCCAGCAGCTTGCGTAGAGCGGGAGACGAGACCCAGTACTTC
.	TRBV7-2	.	TRBJ1-1	CAGSLMMIAEAFF	TGTGCCGGCAGCTTAATGATGATCGCTGAAGCTTTCTTT